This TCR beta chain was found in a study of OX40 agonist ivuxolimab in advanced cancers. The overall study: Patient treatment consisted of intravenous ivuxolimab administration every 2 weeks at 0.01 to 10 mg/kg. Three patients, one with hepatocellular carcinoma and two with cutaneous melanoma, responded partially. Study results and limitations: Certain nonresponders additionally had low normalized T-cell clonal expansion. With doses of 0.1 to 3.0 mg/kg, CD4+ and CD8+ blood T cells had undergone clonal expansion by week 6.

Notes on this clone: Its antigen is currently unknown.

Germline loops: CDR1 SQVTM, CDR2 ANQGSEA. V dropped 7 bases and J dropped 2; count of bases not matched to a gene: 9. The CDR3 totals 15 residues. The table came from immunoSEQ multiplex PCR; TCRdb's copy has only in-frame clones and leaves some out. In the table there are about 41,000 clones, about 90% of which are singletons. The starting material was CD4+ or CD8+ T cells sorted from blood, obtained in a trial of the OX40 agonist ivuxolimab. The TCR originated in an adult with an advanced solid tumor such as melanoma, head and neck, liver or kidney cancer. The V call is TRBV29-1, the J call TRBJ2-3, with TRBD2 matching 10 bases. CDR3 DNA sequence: TGCAGCGCTAAGATAGCGGGGGGTCACACAGATACGCAGTATTTT. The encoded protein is CSAKIAGGHTDTQYF.